This is a list of T cell receptor beta chains from one sample in a study of T cell repertoires in cytomegalovirus infection. Via MiXCR, TCRdb re-called the reads, giving one row per CDR3 protein. Counted here are 200,000 to 250,000 distinct CDR3 sequences, over 20% occurring once; the ten biggest clones make up around a sixth. What was sequenced was CD8+ T cells from PBMCs. Every receptor here comes from a human donor in good health (CMV status not recorded). Some clones in this sample may be carry-over from other donors' samples. The CDR3 runs from the conserved cysteine through the conserved F or W. Fields, in order: J gene, clone size, D gene, V gene, CDR3 DNA, CDR3 protein. D genes are given only for firm matches. Not every row has a clone size; where given, it reads once, few, many or a size class.

>TRBJ2-1|few|.|TRBV10-3
TGTGCCATCCTGACAGGAGACAATGAGCAGTTCTTC
CAILTGDNEQFF
>TRBJ1-1|.|TRBD1|TRBV6-5
TGTGCCAGCAGTTTCTCAGGGGGATCGAACACTGAAGCTTTCTTT
CASSFSGGSNTEAFF
>TRBJ1-1|many|.|TRBV12-3/TRBV12-4
TGTGCCAGCAGTTCCTTCCCCATTGAGAACACTGAAGCTTTCTTT
CASSSFPIENTEAFF
>TRBJ2-3|few|.|TRBV18
TGTGCCAGCTCCAACTTACAGGCCCTGGGGGATACGCAGTATTTT
CASSNLQALGDTQYF
>TRBJ2-3|many|.|TRBV12-3/TRBV12-4
TGTGCCAGCGGCTCGGGGGACACAGATACGCAGTATTTT
CASGSGDTDTQYF
>TRBJ2-7|.|.|TRBV4-1
TGCGCCAGCAGCCAAGCGGGGGGCAGCTCCTACGAGCAGTACTTC
CASSQAGGSSYEQYF
>TRBJ2-5|.|.|TRBV5-1
TGCGCCAGCAGCTCCGATCCCCCAGAGACCCAGTACTTC
CASSSDPPETQYF
>TRBJ1-1|.|TRBD1|TRBV7-6
TGTGCCAGCAGCCCCCCGGACAGGTTCCTTGAAGCTTTCTTT
CASSPPDRFLEAFF
>TRBJ2-2|many|.|TRBV7-2
TGTGCCTGCCGTGCCGGGGAGCTGTTTTTT
CACRAGELFF
>TRBJ2-7|.|.|TRBV2
TGTGCCAGCAGTGAGAATCCGGACGCCACATTAGGCGACGAGCAGTACTTC
CASSENPDATLGDEQYF
>TRBJ2-5|many|.|TRBV27
TGTGCCAGCAGTTTTTTGAGTCCGGGGGCCCAGGAGACCCAGTACTTC
CASSFLSPGAQETQYF
>TRBJ2-1|once|TRBD1|TRBV24-1
TGTGCCACCAGTGATCCGAGACAGGGTTCTGGTAGTGAGCAGTTCTTC
CATSDPRQGSGSEQFF
>TRBJ2-7|.|.|TRBV14
TGTGCCAGCAGCCAATCTGGGGCACTTCAACCCTACGAGCAGTACTTC
CASSQSGALQPYEQYF
>TRBJ2-1|many|TRBD1|TRBV11-2
TGTGCCAGCAGCCCCCACAGGGGGGTCGCCTACAATGAGCAGTTCTTC
CASSPHRGVAYNEQFF
>TRBJ1-5|.|TRBD1|TRBV28
TGTGCCAGCACTACAGGGGGGCATCAGCCCCAGCATTTT
CASTTGGHQPQHF
>TRBJ2-1|.|TRBD2|TRBV20-1
TGCAGTGCTAGAGGAGCGGGGGGCTACAATGAGCAGTTCTTC
CSARGAGGYNEQFF
>TRBJ2-7|many|.|TRBV7-9
TGTGCCAGCACCCTTGCGGTCGACGAGCAGTACTTC
CASTLAVDEQYF
>TRBJ2-7|few|.|TRBV20-1
TGCAGTGCCAGAAGGCTAGGTGGCCCCTACGAGCAGTACTTC
CSARRLGGPYEQYF
>TRBJ1-6|many|TRBD1|TRBV7-2
TGTGCGTGCCGGGACAGGGAAAAGGGATCACCCCTCCACTTT
CACRDREKGSPLHF
>TRBJ2-2|many|TRBD2|TRBV2
TGTGCCAGCAGTCAGCTAGCGGGGAAAACGAACACCGGGGAGCTGTTTTTT
CASSQLAGKTNTGELFF
>TRBJ2-1|few|.|TRBV10-3
TGTGCCACCAGTCGGCCAGCCTACAATGAGCAGTTCTTC
CATSRPAYNEQFF
>TRBJ1-1|.|.|TRBV11-2
TGTGCCAGCAGCTTAGCTGGGGAGGGAGGCACTGAAGCTTTCTTT
CASSLAGEGGTEAFF
>TRBJ1-1|.|TRBD1|TRBV19
TGTGCCAGTACCTTCGGACAGGGGAACACTGAAGCTTTCTTT
CASTFGQGNTEAFF
>TRBJ2-1|.|TRBD2|TRBV4-1
TGCGCCAGCAGCCAAGCAAGCGGGGGGGCCTATGAGCAGTTCTTC
CASSQASGGAYEQFF
>TRBJ2-1|many|.|TRBV28
TGTGCCAGCAGTTTAAATTTCGGGTCTCCAAATGAGCAGTTCTTC
CASSLNFGSPNEQFF
>TRBJ2-1|.|TRBD2|TRBV6-5
TGTGCCAGCAGATCGACTAGCGGGGGGGTCTACAATGAGCAGTTCTTC
CASRSTSGGVYNEQFF
>TRBJ2-2|.|TRBD2|TRBV6-6
TGTGCCACTAGGACTAGCAACACCGGGGAGCTGTTTTTT
CATRTSNTGELFF
>TRBJ2-3|many|.|TRBV28
TGTGCCAGCAGTTTATATCCCGCGGTTGTGGGCCCCACAGATACGCAGTATTTT
CASSLYPAVVGPTDTQYF
>TRBJ2-1|many|TRBD2|TRBV7-9
TGTGCCAGCAGAGTAGCGGGGAGCTCCTACAATGAGCAGTTCTTC
CASRVAGSSYNEQFF
>TRBJ1-1|.|TRBD1|TRBV7-9
TGTGCCAGCAGCCCCCCCCAACAGGGGAGCACTGAAGCTTTCTTT
CASSPPQQGSTEAFF
>TRBJ2-5|.|TRBD2|TRBV5-4
TGTGCCAGCAGCGGGGCTAGCGGCGACCAAGAGACCCAGTACTTC
CASSGASGDQETQYF
>TRBJ2-3|.|.|TRBV23-1
TGCGCCAGCAACACCCTCGGGATGGATACGCAGTATTTT
CASNTLGMDTQYF
>TRBJ2-4|.|TRBD1|TRBV5-4
TGTGCCAGCAGCACTCGGACAGGCGGAGACATTCAGTACTTC
CASSTRTGGDIQYF
>TRBJ1-1|.|.|TRBV6-5
TGTGCCAGCAGTTACTCTGATGGGGGCTACACTGAAGCTTTCTTT
CASSYSDGGYTEAFF
>TRBJ2-2|many|.|TRBV7-8
TGTGCCAGCAGCGCTACAGGGTGGAGCGGGGAGCTGTTTTTT
CASSATGWSGELFF
>TRBJ2-3|.|.|TRBV28
TGTGCCAGCAGGGAAGAGACCACAGATATGCAGTATTTT
CASREETTDMQYF
>TRBJ1-2|.|.|TRBV7-9
TGTGCCAGCAGCCTGGACCCTCTAAAGGGGGGCTACACCTTC
CASSLDPLKGGYTF
>TRBJ2-7|.|.|TRBV20-1
TGCAGTGCTAGAGATCTTTCCGGGCCCCTCTCCTACGAGCAGTACTTC
CSARDLSGPLSYEQYF
>TRBJ2-1|.|.|TRBV7-9
TGTGCCAGCAGCTTTGAGGGGGGCAATGAGCAGTTCTTC
CASSFEGGNEQFF
>TRBJ2-1|many|.|TRBV10-3
TGTGCCATCAACCAGGAGGACAGCCGCTCCTACAATGAGCAGTTCTTC
CAINQEDSRSYNEQFF
>TRBJ2-7|.|TRBD1|TRBV13
TGTGCCAGCAGCTTAGGGGACAGGGGACAAGAGCAGTACTTC
CASSLGDRGQEQYF
>TRBJ2-1|few|TRBD2|TRBV30
TGTGCCTGGAGTACAAGCGGGAGCTCCTACAATGAGCAGTTCTTC
CAWSTSGSSYNEQFF
>TRBJ2-1|few|.|TRBV12-3/TRBV12-4
TGTGCCAGCAGTTTAGGGGGGATAAGGACTGAGCAGTTCTTC
CASSLGGIRTEQFF
>TRBJ2-7|few|.|TRBV4-1
TGCGCCAGCAGCCAAGACGCGACTGGCACCTACGAGCAGTACTTC
CASSQDATGTYEQYF
>TRBJ2-7|once|.|TRBV19
TGTGCCAGTAGTATGGGCAGGGGCTACGAGCAGTACTTC
CASSMGRGYEQYF
>TRBJ2-1|.|TRBD2|TRBV9
TGTGCCAGCGGGATAGCGGGTATATACAATGAGCAGTTCTTC
CASGIAGIYNEQFF
>TRBJ1-5|many|.|TRBV28
TGTGCCAGCAGTCCCATCAGGGGTTCGGGCCAGCCCCAGCATTTT
CASSPIRGSGQPQHF
>TRBJ2-7|few|TRBD1|TRBV4-1
TGCGCCAGCAGCCAAGAGACAGGGAGACTATACGAGCAGTACTTC
CASSQETGRLYEQYF
>TRBJ1-2|.|.|TRBV6-1
TGTGCCAGCAGTGAGAGGGTCAGAAACTATGGCTACACCTTC
CASSERVRNYGYTF
>TRBJ2-7|.|.|TRBV27
TGTGCCAGCAGTTTATCAAAGGTTGGGGAGCAGTACTTC
CASSLSKVGEQYF